Following are 18 T cell receptor beta chains from one sample sequenced in a study of blood T cells in healthy people across ages. Using a J-beta primer mix together with a sample-barcoded 5' primer, a second PCR was run for 7 to 11 cycles. From the 5' RACE reads, TCRdb called clonotypes with MiXCR, one entry per CDR3 protein. Seen here are some 790,000 distinct CDR3 sequences, 29% observed once, and the top ten hold roughly 17%. Input material: blood. The receptors were gathered from an elderly woman in good health.

The chain combines TRBV7-6 with TRBJ2-5, with D maybe TRBD2 (5 bases). Trimming left V 5 bases short and J 3 bases short, with 22 bases between. From germline, CDR1 is SGHVS and CDR2 FNYEAQ. The CDR3 covers 17 residues. CDR3 protein: CASSLDPSPTGKETQYF. The CDR3 nucleotides are TGTGCCAGCAGCCTCGACCCGTCCCCGACGGGGAAAGAGACCCAGTACTTC.

Many counts were recorded for this clonotype. This chain links TRBV7-2 with TRBJ2-7; the match to TRBD1 covers 8 bases. This CDR3 has 15 amino acids. From germline, CDR1 is SGHTA and CDR2 FQGNSA. The ends lost 5 bases at V and 2 bases at J; junction bases unmatched: 8. The CDR3 bases are TGTGCCAGCAGCCAACAGCGGACAGGGACCTACGAGCAGTACTTC. Protein sequence: CASSQQRTGTYEQYF. The variable domain in full, with the rest retrieved from reference TRBV7-2 and TRBJ2-7, is GAGVSQSPSNKVTEKGKDVELRCDPISGHTALYWYRQSLGQGLEFLIYFQGNSAPDKSGLPSDRFSAERTGGSVSTLTIQRTQQEDSAVYLCASSQQRTGTYEQYFGPGTRLTVT.

This clonotype turned up a few times. This chain joins TRBV18 and TRBJ2-7; 7 bases agree with TRBD1. The DNA end is more similar to TRBJ2-5, so the J call may be wrong. The germline V gene encodes CDR1 KGHSH and CDR2 LQKENI. The CDR3 sequence is 13 residues long. The CDR3 DNA reads as TGTGCCAGCTCACCCGACAGGGTCGGGACCCAGTACTTC. Translating it yields CASSPDRVGTQYF.

Details on this clonotype: Since a much larger clone is just one base distant, this may be a read error. This chain joins TRBV24-1 and TRBJ1-2; maybe TRBD1 (5 bases). This CDR3 region has 13 residues. Germline V CDR1 and CDR2: KGHDR, SFDVKD. The DNA of the CDR3 is TGTACCACCAGTGATTTGCAGGGCTATGGCTACACCTTC. Its translation: CTTSDLQGYGYTF.

Many counts were recorded for this clonotype. The V gene is TRBV5-1, the J gene TRBJ2-3, with a tentative D call TRBD1 (6 bases). V lost 1 base to trimming and J lost 2 bases, with 11 bases between them. The CDR3 is made up of 15 amino acids. Per germline, CDR1 SGHRS and CDR2 YFSETQ. DNA for the CDR3: TGCGCCAGCAGCTTGTCAGGGGCGATCACAGATACGCAGTATTTT. Its protein is CASSLSGAITDTQYF.

In this sample, this clonotype turned up many times. The chain links TRBV24-1 to TRBJ2-5, with D perhaps TRBD1 (5 bases). From germline, CDR1 is KGHDR and CDR2 SFDVKD. The V end was cut by 9 bases, the J end by 5 bases, with 18 bases between. The CDR3 covers 14 residues. For the CDR3, the DNA is TGTGCCACCGCGAGTCACGGTAACAGGGAGACCCAGTACTTC. The encoded protein is CATASHGNRETQYF.

Ten or more counts support this clonotype. The chain links TRBV29-1 to TRBJ2-2; no reliable D call. The CDR3 contains 14 residues. V dropped 2 bases and J dropped 4 bases, with 11 bases sitting between them. Germline CDR1 reads SQVTM; CDR2 reads ANQGSEA. Here the CDR3 reads CSVELGPATGELFF. In DNA form, the CDR3 reads TGCAGCGTTGAACTGGGCCCGGCCACCGGGGAGCTGTTTTTT.

Comments on this clonotype: Germline and junction disagree at one end, which may indicate a read error. The genes are TRBV7-2 and TRBJ2-5; tentatively, D is TRBD1 (7 bases). TRBJ2-7 matches the DNA end more closely, so the J call is doubtful. The CDR3 consists of 15 residues. Germline loops: CDR1 SGHTA, CDR2 FQGNSA. This chain's CDR3 is CASSPGGRLSHEQYF. The CDR3 coding sequence is TGTGCCAGCAGCCCAGGGGGGAGGCTCTCCCACGAGCAGTACTTC.

At least ten counts were recorded for this clonotype. This rearrangement joins TRBV28 to TRBJ2-5, with TRBD1 identical over 7 bases. CDR3 length: 15 amino acids. Germline V lookup: CDR1 MDHEN, CDR2 SYDVKM. V gave up 4 bases and J gave up 2 bases; unmatched junction bases: 7. The chain's CDR3 is CASSSRDRYQETQYF. The CDR3 bases are TGTGCCAGCAGTTCCCGGGACAGATATCAAGAGACCCAGTACTTC.

This chain joins TRBV13 and TRBJ2-5, with TRBD1 matching 12 bases. With V trimmed by 5 bases and J by 4 bases, 11 bases remained unmatched. Germline V gene sequence: CDR1 PRHDT, CDR2 FYEKMQ (reference sequence). There are 17 residues in the CDR3. The CDR3 protein is CASSAFAGTGGRETQYF. In DNA, the CDR3 is TGTGCCAGCAGCGCCTTCGCCGGGACAGGGGGCCGAGAGACCCAGTACTTC.

The gene calls are TRBV12-3 or TRBV12-4 and TRBJ2-3; D may be TRBD1 (5 bases). This CDR3 spans 15 amino acids. Trimming left V 8 bases short and J 13 bases short, with 28 bases between. The CDR3 nucleotides are TGTGCCAGCCGTTACGCCAGGGTGAACACAGATGCGGAGTATTTT. Amino acids: CASRYARVNTDAEYF.

The chain links TRBV5-5 to TRBJ1-4, with 9 bases aligning to TRBD1. Looked up from germline, CDR1 is SGHKS and CDR2 is YYEKEE (reference sequence). V shed 6 bases and J 4 bases; nucleotides not matched to a gene: 4. The CDR3 extends over 14 amino acids. The DNA for the CDR3 is TGTGCCAGCAAAACAGGGGGCCTTAATGAAAAACTGTTTTTT. It is translated as CASKTGGLNEKLFF.

This clonotype has a count of ten or more. The chain couples TRBV20-1 to TRBJ1-2; TRBD1 matches at 7 bases. Germline assignment: CDR1 DFQATT and CDR2 SNEGSKA (reference sequence). The CDR3 is 15 residues long. V was pared by 2 bases and J by 1 base, with 7 bases of the junction left unmatched. CDR3 nucleotides: TGCAGTGCTAGACCTAAAAACAGGGGTAACTATGGCTACACCTTC. Translation gives CSARPKNRGNYGYTF.

The chain's CDR3 is CASSPWTDQETQYF. The CDR3 DNA sequence: TGTGCCAGCAGCCCATGGACGGATCAAGAGACCCAGTACTTC. The chain employs TRBV3-1 and TRBJ2-5; D gene uncertain. CDR1 LGHDT and CDR2 YNNKEL come from the germline V gene (reference sequence). The CDR3 is 14 residues long. The germline V and J ends were trimmed by 4 bases and 2 bases, with 11 bases remaining between them.

In its sample, this clonotype was seen many times. The CDR3 region is CASSLSREDTQYF. The CDR3 DNA reads TGTGCCAGCAGTTTGTCCAGGGAAGATACGCAGTATTTT. The genes are TRBV7-2 and TRBJ2-3, with a possible D match to TRBD1 (5 bases). Trimming pared 6 bases from V and 5 bases from J, leaving 12 bases between. Germline V lookup: CDR1 SGHTA, CDR2 FQGNSA. The CDR3 is made up of 13 amino acids.

In this sample, this clonotype turned up once. A much larger clone sits a single nucleotide away, making a read error possible. The gene calls are TRBV7-9 and TRBJ2-5; TRBD2 matches at 7 bases. The CDR3 length is 17 residues. Germline V gene data show CDR1 as SEHNR and CDR2 as FQNEAQ (reference sequence). Germline trimming cut 5 bases from V and 11 bases from J; bases unmatched to any gene: 23. The CDR3 coding sequence is TGTGCCAGCAGCCGAACCGAAACCTTACTAGCGATCAATGAGCAGTACTTC. Its translation is CASSRTETLLAINEQYF.

This clonotype appeared a few times. The chain has TRBV11-2 and TRBJ2-1, with D uncertain. This CDR3 contains 12 residues. V was cut by 5 bases and J by 9 bases, with 11 bases left in between. Per the germline V gene, CDR1 is SGHAT and CDR2 is FQNNGV. The CDR3 coding sequence is TGTGCCAGCAGCCCCACCCCCAGTGAGCAGTTCTTC. Encoded protein: CASSPTPSEQFF.

The chain carries TRBV6-2 or TRBV6-3 and TRBJ1-6; TRBD1 is a possible D gene (5 bases). The CDR3 runs to 15 residues. Germline CDR1 reads MNHEY; CDR2 reads SVGEGT. Deletions cut 6 bases from V and 6 bases from J, with 15 bases between. The CDR3 DNA is TGTGCCAGCAGAGAAACCGGGACTCTTAATTCACCCCTCCACTTT. Its protein is CASRETGTLNSPLHF.